This note documents a single T cell receptor (beta chain) sequence. Its antigen remains unidentified. CDR3 length equals 16 residues. The V end was cut by 0 bases, the J end by 10 bases, with 16 bases between. Germline V gene lookup returns CDR1 KGHSH and CDR2 LQKENI. Regulatory T cells were sorted from thawed PBMCs rested overnight at 37°C with approximately 190 IU/ml IL-2. These data belong to a study of Tregs in tolerant kidney transplant recipients. Study at large: Mixed chimerism was transient after nonmyeloablative marrow transplants from related graft donors.

Only in-frame clones appear in the TCRdb table, and some are missing; sequencing was by immunoSEQ multiplex PCR. The repertoire consists of 62,000 or so clones, with 95% to 98% occurring once and the leading ten covering 0.34%. Study results and caveats: Biological reproducibility was not directly addressed, but technical replication error appeared minimal.

The sequences come from Tregs from blood, collected before the transplant. The V gene is TRBV18, the J gene TRBJ1-6, with D perhaps TRBD1 (6 bases). This sequence was found in a human donor who received a combined kidney and bone marrow transplant. Written as DNA, the CDR3 is TGTGCCAGCTCACCACCTGGACAGAATGGAGAATCACCCCTCCACTTT. Protein sequence: CASSPPGQNGESPLHF.